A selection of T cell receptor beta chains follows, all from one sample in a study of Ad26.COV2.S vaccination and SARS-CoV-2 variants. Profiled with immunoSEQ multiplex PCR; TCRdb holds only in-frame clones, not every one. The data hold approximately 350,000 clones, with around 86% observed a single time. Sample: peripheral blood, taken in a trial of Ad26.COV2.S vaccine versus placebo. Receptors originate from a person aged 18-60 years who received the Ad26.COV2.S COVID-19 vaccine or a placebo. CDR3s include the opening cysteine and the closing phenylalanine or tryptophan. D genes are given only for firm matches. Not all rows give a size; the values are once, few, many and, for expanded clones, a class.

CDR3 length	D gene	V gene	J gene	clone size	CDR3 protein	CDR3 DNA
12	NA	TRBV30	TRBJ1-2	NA	CAWRGGTFGYTF	TGTGCCTGGAGAGGGGGGACATTTGGCTACACCTTC
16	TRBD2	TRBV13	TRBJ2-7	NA	CASSLYVPSGGMRQYF	TGTGCCAGCAGCTTATATGTCCCTAGCGGGGGTATGCGGCAGTACTTC
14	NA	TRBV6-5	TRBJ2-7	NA	CASNQIKGYDEQYF	TGTGCCAGCAACCAAATAAAGGGGTATGACGAGCAGTACTTC
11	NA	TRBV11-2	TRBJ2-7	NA	CASSISYEQYF	TGTGCCAGCAGCATCTCCTACGAGCAGTACTTC
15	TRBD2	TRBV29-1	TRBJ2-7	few	CSVARRLAGYYEQYF	TGCAGCGTCGCAAGACGGCTAGCGGGGTACTACGAGCAGTACTTC
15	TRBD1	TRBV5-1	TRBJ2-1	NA	CASSLGTGSYNEQFF	TGCGCCAGCAGCTTGGGGACAGGCTCCTACAATGAGCAGTTCTTC
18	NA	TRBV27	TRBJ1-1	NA	CASSLNVVGGFANTEAFF	TGTGCCAGCAGTTTAAATGTTGTCGGGGGGTTCGCGAACACTGAAGCTTTCTTT
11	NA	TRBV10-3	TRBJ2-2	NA	CAIRQDGELFF	TGTGCCATCAGGCAGGACGGGGAGCTGTTTTTT
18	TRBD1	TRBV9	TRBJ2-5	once	CASSAPGRGTGIQETQYF	TGTGCCAGCAGCGCCCCTGGGAGGGGGACAGGGATACAAGAGACCCAGTACTTC
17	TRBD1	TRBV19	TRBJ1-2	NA	CASSIVQQGARPYGYTF	TGTGCCAGTAGTATAGTACAACAGGGGGCGAGACCTTATGGCTACACCTTC
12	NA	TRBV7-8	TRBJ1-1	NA	CASSLAGPRAFF	TGTGCCAGCAGCTTAGCTGGGCCTCGAGCTTTCTTT
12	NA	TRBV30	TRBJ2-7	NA	CAWGPRSYEQYF	TGTGCCTGGGGACCTCGGAGCTACGAGCAGTACTTC
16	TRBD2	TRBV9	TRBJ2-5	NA	CASSLRGGSFQETQYF	TGTGCCAGCAGCCTACGGGGAGGGAGCTTCCAAGAGACCCAGTACTTC
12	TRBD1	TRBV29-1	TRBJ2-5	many	CSVGNRGETQYF	TGCAGCGTTGGTAACAGGGGAGAGACCCAGTACTTC
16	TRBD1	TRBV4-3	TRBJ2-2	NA	CASSQGPGQGVGELFF	TGCGCCAGCAGCCAAGGACCGGGACAGGGGGTCGGGGAGCTGTTTTTT
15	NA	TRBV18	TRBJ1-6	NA	CASSPEWAVNSPLHF	TGTGCCAGCTCACCAGAGTGGGCGGTCAATTCACCCCTCCACTTT
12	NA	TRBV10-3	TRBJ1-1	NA	CATTGANTEAFF	TGTGCCACCACGGGCGCTAACACTGAAGCTTTCTTT
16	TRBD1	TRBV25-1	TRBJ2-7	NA	CASSEGSWDRAYEQYF	TGTGCCAGCAGTGAAGGGTCATGGGACAGGGCCTACGAGCAGTACTTC
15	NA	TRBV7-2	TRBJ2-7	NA	CASSLAAGSSYEQYF	TGTGCCAGCAGCTTAGCCGCGGGGAGCTCCTACGAGCAGTACTTC
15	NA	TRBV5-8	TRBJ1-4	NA	CASSLAGRFNEKLFF	TGTGCCAGCAGCTTGGCCGGGCGGTTTAATGAAAAACTGTTTTTT
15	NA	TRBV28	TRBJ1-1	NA	CASRTGQDMNTEAFF	TGTGCCAGCAGAACGGGACAAGACATGAACACTGAAGCTTTCTTT
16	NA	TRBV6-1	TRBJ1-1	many	CASSEYSEGRNSEAFF	TGTGCCAGCAGTGAATACAGCGAGGGGAGGAACTCTGAAGCTTTCTTT
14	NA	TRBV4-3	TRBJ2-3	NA	CASSHLGTTDTQYF	TGCGCCAGCAGCCATCTCGGGACGACAGATACGCAGTATTTT
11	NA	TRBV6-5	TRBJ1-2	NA	CASIGISGYTF	TGTGCCAGCATTGGGATATCTGGCTACACCTTC
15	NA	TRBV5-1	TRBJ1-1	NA	CASSLGPSLNTEAFF	TGCGCCAGCAGCTTGGGTCCGAGTCTGAACACTGAAGCTTTCTTT
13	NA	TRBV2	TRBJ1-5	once	CASSVGFNQPQHF	TGTGCCAGCAGTGTCGGGTTCAATCAGCCCCAGCATTTT
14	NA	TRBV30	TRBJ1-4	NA	CAWSTFAGGEKLFF	TGTGCCTGGAGTACTTTTGCGGGAGGGGAAAAACTGTTTTTT
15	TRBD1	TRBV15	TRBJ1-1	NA	CATDTGQGLNTEAFF	TGTGCCACGGACACGGGACAGGGATTGAACACTGAAGCTTTCTTT
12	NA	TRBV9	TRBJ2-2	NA	CASSPWAGELFF	TGTGCCAGCAGCCCCTGGGCCGGGGAGCTGTTTTTT
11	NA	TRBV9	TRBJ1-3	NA	CASSSGNTIYF	TGTGCCAGCAGCTCCGGCAACACCATATATTTT
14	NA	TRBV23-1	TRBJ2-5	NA	CASSQGDLEETQYF	TGCGCCAGCAGTCAGGGGGACCTGGAGGAGACCCAGTACTTC
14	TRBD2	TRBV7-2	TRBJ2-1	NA	CASSHGGAGNEQFF	TGTGCCAGCAGCCACGGGGGGGCCGGCAATGAGCAGTTCTTC
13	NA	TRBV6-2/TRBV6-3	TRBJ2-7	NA	CASSYSMRGEQYF	TGTGCCAGCAGTTACTCAATGCGGGGCGAGCAGTACTTC
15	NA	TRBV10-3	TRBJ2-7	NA	CATYKEGQNSYEQYF	TGTGCCACCTACAAGGAGGGACAGAACTCCTACGAGCAGTACTTC
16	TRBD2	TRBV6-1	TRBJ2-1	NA	CASSGLAGYAIGEQFF	TGTGCCAGCAGTGGACTAGCGGGGTATGCTATAGGTGAGCAGTTCTTC
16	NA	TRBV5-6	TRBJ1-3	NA	CASSFRGEHSGNTIYF	TGTGCCAGCAGCTTTAGGGGAGAACACTCTGGAAACACCATATATTTT
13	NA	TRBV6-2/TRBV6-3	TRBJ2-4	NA	CASSYSAGNIQYF	TGTGCCAGCAGTTACTCGGCAGGAAACATTCAGTACTTC
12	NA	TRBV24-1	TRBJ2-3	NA	CATSASTDTQYF	TGTGCCACCAGCGCTAGCACAGATACGCAGTATTTT
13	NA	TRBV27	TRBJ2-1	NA	CASSRHGVYEQFF	TGTGCCAGCAGCAGACATGGTGTCTATGAGCAGTTCTTC
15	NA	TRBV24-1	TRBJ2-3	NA	CATSDTRGGTDTQYF	TGTGCCACCAGTGATACTAGGGGAGGCACAGATACGCAGTATTTT
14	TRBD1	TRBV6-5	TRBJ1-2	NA	CASRSSGQAYGYTF	TGTGCCAGCAGGTCTTCGGGACAGGCCTATGGCTACACCTTC
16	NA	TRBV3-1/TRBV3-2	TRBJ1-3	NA	CASSFNPRGGGNTIYF	TGTGCCAGCAGCTTTAATCCCAGGGGAGGTGGAAACACCATATATTTT
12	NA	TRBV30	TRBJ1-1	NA	CAQDSSNTEAFF	TGTGCCCAGGACAGTTCGAACACTGAAGCTTTCTTT
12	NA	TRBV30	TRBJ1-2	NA	CAWTTGNYGYTF	TGTGCCTGGACCACAGGGAACTATGGCTACACCTTC
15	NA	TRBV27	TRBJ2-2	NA	CASNRGLANTGELFF	TGTGCCAGCAACCGCGGGCTCGCGAACACCGGGGAGCTGTTTTTT
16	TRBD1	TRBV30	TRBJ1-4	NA	CAWSLTGGATNEKLFF	TGTGCCTGGAGTTTGACAGGGGGTGCAACTAATGAAAAACTGTTTTTT
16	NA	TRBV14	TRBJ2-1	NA	CASSQGEGLSYNEQFF	TGTGCCAGCAGCCAAGGAGAAGGTTTATCCTACAATGAGCAGTTCTTC
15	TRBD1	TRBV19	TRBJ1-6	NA	CASSSRGRPASPLHF	TGTGCCAGTAGTAGCAGGGGGCGACCCGCTTCACCCCTCCACTTT
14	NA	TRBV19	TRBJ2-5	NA	CASSIGAGAETQYF	TGTGCCAGTAGTATCGGCGCGGGGGCAGAGACCCAGTACTTC
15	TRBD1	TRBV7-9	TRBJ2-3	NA	CASSPGTGGTDTQYF	TGTGCCAGCAGCCCCGGGACAGGAGGTACAGATACGCAGTATTTT
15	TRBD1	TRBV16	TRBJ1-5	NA	CASSQGGTGNQPQHF	TGTGCCAGCAGTCAGGGGGGGACAGGCAATCAGCCCCAGCATTTT
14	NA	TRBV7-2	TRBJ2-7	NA	CASSLYTGNYEQYF	TGTGCCAGCAGCTTATACACAGGCAACTACGAGCAGTACTTC
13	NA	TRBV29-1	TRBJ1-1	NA	CSVAGRENTEAFF	TGCAGCGTTGCGGGCAGGGAGAACACTGAAGCTTTCTTT
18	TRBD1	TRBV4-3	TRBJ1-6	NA	CASSQDPSGQGYNSPLHF	TGCGCCAGCAGCCAAGATCCGTCCGGACAGGGCTATAATTCACCCCTCCACTTT
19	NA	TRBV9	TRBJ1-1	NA	CASSGERQSGGVGNTEAFF	TGTGCCAGCAGCGGGGAACGGCAGTCGGGGGGTGTCGGGAACACTGAAGCTTTCTTT
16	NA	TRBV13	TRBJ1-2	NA	CASSLGRGGLAYGYTF	TGTGCCAGCAGCTTAGGCCGAGGAGGGTTGGCCTATGGCTACACCTTC
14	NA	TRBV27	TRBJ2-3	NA	CASSFGASTDTQYF	TGTGCCAGCAGTTTCGGAGCAAGCACAGATACGCAGTATTTT
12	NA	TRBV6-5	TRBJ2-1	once	CASSVDYNEQFF	TGTGCCAGCAGCGTAGACTACAATGAGCAGTTCTTC
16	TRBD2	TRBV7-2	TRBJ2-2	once	CASSSRPGLATGELFF	TGTGCCAGCAGTTCCCGACCGGGACTAGCGACCGGGGAGCTGTTTTTT
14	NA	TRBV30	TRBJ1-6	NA	CAWSVSRGDGPLHF	TGTGCCTGGAGTGTTTCCAGGGGTGATGGGCCCCTCCACTTT